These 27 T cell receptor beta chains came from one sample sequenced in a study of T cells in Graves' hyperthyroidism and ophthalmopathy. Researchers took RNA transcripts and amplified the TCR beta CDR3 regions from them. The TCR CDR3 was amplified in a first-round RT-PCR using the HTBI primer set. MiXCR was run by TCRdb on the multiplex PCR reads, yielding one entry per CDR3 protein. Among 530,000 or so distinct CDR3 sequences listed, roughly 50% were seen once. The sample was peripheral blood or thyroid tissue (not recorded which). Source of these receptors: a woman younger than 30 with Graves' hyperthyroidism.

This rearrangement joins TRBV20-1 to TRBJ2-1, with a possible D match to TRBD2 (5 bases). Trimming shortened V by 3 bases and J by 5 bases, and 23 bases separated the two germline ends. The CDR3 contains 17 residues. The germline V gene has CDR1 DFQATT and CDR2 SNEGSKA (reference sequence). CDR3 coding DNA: TGCAGTGCTAGGGGATCTTTCTTGCGGGCGAATGACAATGAGCAGTTCTTC. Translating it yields CSARGSFLRANDNEQFF.

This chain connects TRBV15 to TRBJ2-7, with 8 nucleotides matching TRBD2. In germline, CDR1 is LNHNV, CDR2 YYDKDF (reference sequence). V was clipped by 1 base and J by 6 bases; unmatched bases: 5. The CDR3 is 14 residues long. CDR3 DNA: TGTGCCACCAGCAGAGGAGCGGGAGAGGGCGAGCAGTACTTC. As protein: CATSRGAGEGEQYF.

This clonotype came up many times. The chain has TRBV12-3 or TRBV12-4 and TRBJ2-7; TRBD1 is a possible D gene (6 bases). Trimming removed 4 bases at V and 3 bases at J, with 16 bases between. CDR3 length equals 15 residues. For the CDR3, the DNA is TGTGCCAGCAGTTCTCCTTGGACAGACAACTACGAGCAGTACTTC. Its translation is CASSSPWTDNYEQYF.

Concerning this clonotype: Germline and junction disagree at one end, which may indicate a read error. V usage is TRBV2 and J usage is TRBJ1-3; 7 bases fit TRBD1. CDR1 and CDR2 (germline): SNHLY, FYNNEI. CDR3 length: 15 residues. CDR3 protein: CANSEVKGQGNTIYF. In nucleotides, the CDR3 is TGTGCCAACAGTGAAGTAAAGGGACAGGGAAACACCATATATTTT.

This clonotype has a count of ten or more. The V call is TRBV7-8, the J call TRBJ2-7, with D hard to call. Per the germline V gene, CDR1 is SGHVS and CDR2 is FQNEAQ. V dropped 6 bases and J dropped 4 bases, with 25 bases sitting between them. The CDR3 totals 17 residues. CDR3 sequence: CASRVNGLQPINYEQYF. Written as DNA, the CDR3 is TGTGCCAGCAGGGTAAACGGTCTCCAACCGATTAATTACGAGCAGTACTTC. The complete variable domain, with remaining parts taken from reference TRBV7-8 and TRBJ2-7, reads GAGVSQSPRYKVAKRGQDVALRCDPISGHVSLFWYQQALGQGPEFLTYFQNEAQLDKSGLPSDRFFAERPEGSVSTLKIQRTQQEDSAVYLCASRVNGLQPINYEQYFGPGTRLTVT.

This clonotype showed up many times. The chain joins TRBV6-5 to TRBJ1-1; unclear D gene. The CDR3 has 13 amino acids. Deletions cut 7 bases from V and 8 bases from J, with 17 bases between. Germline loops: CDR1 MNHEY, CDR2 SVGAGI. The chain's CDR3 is CASTSQSLPEAFF. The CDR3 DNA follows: TGTGCCAGCACTTCCCAAAGTCTACCGGAAGCTTTCTTT.

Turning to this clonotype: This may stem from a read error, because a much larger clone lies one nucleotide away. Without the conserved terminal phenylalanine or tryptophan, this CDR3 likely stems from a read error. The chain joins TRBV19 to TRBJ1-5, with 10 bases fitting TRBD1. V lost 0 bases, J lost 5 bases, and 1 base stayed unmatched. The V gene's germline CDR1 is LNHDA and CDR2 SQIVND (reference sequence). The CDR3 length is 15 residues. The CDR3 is CASSIDGTGDQPQHL. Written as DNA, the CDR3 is TGTGCCAGTAGTATAGATGGGACAGGGGATCAGCCCCAGCATCTT.

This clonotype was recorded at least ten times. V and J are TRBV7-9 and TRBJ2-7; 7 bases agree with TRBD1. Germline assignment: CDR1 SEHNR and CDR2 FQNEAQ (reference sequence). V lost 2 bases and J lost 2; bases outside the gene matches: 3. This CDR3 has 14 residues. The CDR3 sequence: CASSLQGTAYEQYF. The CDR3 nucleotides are TGTGCCAGCAGCTTACAAGGGACAGCCTACGAGCAGTACTTC.

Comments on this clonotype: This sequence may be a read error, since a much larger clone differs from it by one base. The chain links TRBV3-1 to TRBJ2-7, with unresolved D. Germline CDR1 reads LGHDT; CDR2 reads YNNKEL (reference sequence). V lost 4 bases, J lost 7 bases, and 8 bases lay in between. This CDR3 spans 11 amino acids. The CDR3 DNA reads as TGTGCCAGCAGCCCCAGATGGGAGCAGTACTTC. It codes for CASSPRWEQYF.

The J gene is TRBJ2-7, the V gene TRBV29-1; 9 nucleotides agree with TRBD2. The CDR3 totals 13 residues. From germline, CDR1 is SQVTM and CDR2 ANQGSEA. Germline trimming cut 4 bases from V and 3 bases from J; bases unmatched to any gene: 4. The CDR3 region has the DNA TGCAGCGTTGGGGTAGCGGGAGACTACGAGCAGTACTTC. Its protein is CSVGVAGDYEQYF.

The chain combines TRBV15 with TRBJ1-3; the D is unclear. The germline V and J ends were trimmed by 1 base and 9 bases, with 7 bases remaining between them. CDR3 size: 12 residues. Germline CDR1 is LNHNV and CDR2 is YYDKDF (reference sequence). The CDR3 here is CATSRGESTIYF. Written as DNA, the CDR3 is TGTGCCACCAGCAGAGGAGAAAGCACCATATATTTT.

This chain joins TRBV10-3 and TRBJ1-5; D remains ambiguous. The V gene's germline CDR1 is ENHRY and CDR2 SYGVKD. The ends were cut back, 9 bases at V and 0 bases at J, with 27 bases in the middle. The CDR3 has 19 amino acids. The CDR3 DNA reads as TGTGCCATATCCCCCGTACTAGCGGGGTCGGGATATAGCAATCAGCCCCAGCATTTT. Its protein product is CAISPVLAGSGYSNQPQHF.

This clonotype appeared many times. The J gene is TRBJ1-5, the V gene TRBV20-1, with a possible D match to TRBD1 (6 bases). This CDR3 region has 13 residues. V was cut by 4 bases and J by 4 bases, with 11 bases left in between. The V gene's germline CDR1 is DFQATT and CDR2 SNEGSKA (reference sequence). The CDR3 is CSATSTGNQPQHF. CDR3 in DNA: TGCAGTGCTACTTCAACAGGGAATCAGCCCCAGCATTTT.

The CDR3, as DNA: TGTGCCAGTAGTACTAGCGGTACCTACGAGCAGTACTTC. This sequence encodes CASSTSGTYEQYF. V is TRBV19 and J is TRBJ2-7; 7 nucleotides align to TRBD2. Trimming at V came to 4 bases and at J to 2 bases, leaving 2 bases not matched to a gene. CDR1 LNHDA and CDR2 SQIVND come from the germline V gene (reference sequence). This CDR3 has 13 amino acids.

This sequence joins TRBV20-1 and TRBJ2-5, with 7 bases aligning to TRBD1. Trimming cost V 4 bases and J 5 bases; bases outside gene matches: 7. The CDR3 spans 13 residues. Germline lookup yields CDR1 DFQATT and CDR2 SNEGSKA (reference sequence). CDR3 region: CSAKEGATETQYF. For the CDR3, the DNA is TGCAGTGCTAAAGAGGGGGCAACGGAGACCCAGTACTTC.

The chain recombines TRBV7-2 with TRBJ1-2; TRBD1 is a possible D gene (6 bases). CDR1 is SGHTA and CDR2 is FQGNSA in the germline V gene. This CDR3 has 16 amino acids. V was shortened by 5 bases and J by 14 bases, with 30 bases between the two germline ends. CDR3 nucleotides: TGTGCCAGCAGCCCCTACCAGGGAAATGAGCAGTCAGGGGAAACCTTC. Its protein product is CASSPYQGNEQSGETF.

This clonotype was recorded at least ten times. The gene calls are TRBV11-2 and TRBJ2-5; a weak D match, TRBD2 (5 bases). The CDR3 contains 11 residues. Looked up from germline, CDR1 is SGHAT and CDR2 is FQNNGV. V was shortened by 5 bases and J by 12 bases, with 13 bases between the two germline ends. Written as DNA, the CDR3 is TGTGCCAGCAGCCTGAGGGCCCGGGAGTACTTC. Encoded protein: CASSLRAREYF.

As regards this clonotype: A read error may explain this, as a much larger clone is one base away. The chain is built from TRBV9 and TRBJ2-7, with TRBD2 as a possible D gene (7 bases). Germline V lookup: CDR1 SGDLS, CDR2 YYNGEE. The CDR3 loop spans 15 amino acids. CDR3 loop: CASSVGGGGGYELYF. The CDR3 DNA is TGTGCCAGCAGCGTCGGGGGAGGGGGTGGGTACGAGCTGTACTTC.

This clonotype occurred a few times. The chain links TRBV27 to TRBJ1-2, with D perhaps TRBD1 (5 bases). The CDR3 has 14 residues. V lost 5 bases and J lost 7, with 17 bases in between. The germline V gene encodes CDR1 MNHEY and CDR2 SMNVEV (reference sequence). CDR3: CASSVRDGASGYTF. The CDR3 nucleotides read TGTGCCAGCAGTGTCCGGGACGGAGCTAGTGGCTACACCTTC.

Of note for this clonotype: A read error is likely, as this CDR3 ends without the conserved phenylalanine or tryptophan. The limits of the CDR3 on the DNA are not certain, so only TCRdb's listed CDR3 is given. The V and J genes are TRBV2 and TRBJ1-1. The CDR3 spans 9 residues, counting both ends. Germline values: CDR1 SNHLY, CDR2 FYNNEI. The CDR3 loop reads CAGVSGRAS.

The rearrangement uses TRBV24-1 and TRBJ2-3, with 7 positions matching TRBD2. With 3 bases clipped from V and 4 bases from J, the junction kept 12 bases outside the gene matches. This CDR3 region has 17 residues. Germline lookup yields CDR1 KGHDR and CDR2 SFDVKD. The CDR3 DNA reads TGTGCCACCAGTGATAGCCCGGGCGGGAGCAGCCCAGATACGCAGTATTTT. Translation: CATSDSPGGSSPDTQYF.

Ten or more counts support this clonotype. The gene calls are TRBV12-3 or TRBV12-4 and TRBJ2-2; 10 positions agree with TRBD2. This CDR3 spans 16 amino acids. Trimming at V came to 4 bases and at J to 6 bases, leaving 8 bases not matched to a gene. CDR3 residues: CASSSTVAGGAGELFF. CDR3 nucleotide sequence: TGTGCCAGCAGTTCCACGGTAGCGGGAGGCGCCGGGGAGCTGTTTTTT.

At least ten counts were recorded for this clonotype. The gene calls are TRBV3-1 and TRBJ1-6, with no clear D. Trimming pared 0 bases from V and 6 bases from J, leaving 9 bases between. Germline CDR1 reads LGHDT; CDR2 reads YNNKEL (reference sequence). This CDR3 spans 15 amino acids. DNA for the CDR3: TGTGCCAGCAGCCAAGAAGACACGGGTAATTCACCCCTCCACTTT. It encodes CASSQEDTGNSPLHF.

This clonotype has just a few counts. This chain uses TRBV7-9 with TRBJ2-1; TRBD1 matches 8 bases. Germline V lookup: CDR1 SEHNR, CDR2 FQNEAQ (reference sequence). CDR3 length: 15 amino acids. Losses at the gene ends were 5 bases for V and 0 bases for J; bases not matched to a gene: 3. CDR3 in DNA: TGTGCCAGCAGCCCAGGGGGCAACTCCTACAATGAGCAGTTCTTC. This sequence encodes CASSPGGNSYNEQFF.

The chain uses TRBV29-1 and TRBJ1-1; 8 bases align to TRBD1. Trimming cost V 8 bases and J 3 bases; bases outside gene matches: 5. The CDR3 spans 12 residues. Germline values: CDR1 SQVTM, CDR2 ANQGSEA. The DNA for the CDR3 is TGCAGCATCAAACAGGGGGACACTGAAGCTTTCTTT. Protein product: CSIKQGDTEAFF.

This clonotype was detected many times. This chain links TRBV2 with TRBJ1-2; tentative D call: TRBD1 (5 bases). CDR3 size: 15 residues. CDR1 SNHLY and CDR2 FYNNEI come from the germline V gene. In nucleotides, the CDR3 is TGTGTTAGCAGGTTTAGAGCAGGGCCTAACTATGGCTACACCTTC. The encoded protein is CVSRFRAGPNYGYTF.

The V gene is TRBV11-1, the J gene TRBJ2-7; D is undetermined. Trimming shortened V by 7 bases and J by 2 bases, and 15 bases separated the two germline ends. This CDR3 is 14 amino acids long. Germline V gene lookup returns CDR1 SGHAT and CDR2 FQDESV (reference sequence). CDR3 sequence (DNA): TGTGCCAGCACCCTCGCGGTCCCCACCTACGAGCAGTACTTC. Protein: CASTLAVPTYEQYF.